This T cell receptor beta chain appears in the sequencing data of a study of cytomegalovirus exposure and HLA in healthy donors (TCRdb year 2017). A note on the overall study: According to an earlier analysis of 587 of the donors, some 180 million T cells yielded roughly 110 million unique TCR beta sequences and roughly 280 Gb of sequence data. Besides the first cohort of roughly 700 subjects, a separate validation cohort made up of roughly 120 different subjects was used. Alongside the repertoire data, information on donor age, sex, ethnicity and CMV serostatus was compiled. The number of typed donors differed by locus: about 620-630 for A, B, C, DRB1 and DQB1; 522 for DQA1; some 590 for DPA1; and 400 to 480 for DPB1. The study profiled the T cell repertoires of more than 500 subjects by immunosequencing and related them to cytomegalovirus serostatus. In an earlier analysis of over 550 of the donors, high-throughput TCR beta sequencing was used to judge whether each TCR beta V gene segment behaved as functional or pseudogenic. Of the 300 to 400 genotyped donors, about 80% fell in the genetic ancestry cluster associated with self-reported Caucasian donors. The aim of the study was to test whether cataloging public T cell receptors could identify signatures of past pathogen exposure. Class I and class II HLA loci were covered by the typing at four-digit resolution. An early release covering roughly 600 HLA-typed donors comprised roughly 300 gigabases of sequencing data and around 80 million unique TCR sequences. A later analysis re-analyzed previously published TCR beta repertoires from approximately 700 donors and added high-resolution HLA genotyping to study TCR occurrence patterns. Because of strong linkage in the cohort, five DR-DQ haplotypes were treated as single units for association and clustering. Among around 400 genotyped donors of the cohort, an average of approximately 200,000 unique TCR beta nucleotide sequences was sequenced per donor, of which about 20% were non-productive. A later genetic analysis used genome-wide SNP genotypes for about 60% of the roughly 700 donors, treating that subset as a discovery cohort. The later analysis used no new phenotypic data to find candidate immune exposures, relying instead on TCR beta sequences and their occurrence across donors. High-throughput TCR immunosequencing, statistical association of individual TCRs with disease status, and machine learning were combined to predict cytomegalovirus infection status. All discovery cohort repertoires had been generated using a single sequencing platform.

In total, approximately 690 healthy bone marrow donors made up the cohort. Cohort members were all nominally healthy when sampled, although unrecorded immune exposures were likely present. The donor tested CMV seropositive, placing the donor among the approximately 290 seropositive members of the cohort. A peripheral blood sample was collected from each donor, and TCR beta sequencing was performed on peripheral blood mononuclear cells. The Qiagen DNeasy Blood Extraction Kit was used to extract genomic DNA from the blood cell samples. Study-wide findings and limitations: In a later genetic analysis, a missense DCLRE1C variant was associated with V-gene and J-gene trimming of TCR beta chains, and the association was replicated in an independent cohort. For the cohort, immune exposure information was limited to CMV serostatus. When HLA alleles, especially DR and DQ, strongly co-occurred, attributing TCR associations to individual alleles was difficult. This cohort had only TCR beta chains sequenced, and the lack of alpha or paired-chain data limited which features could be detected. According to the authors, the approach could potentially be generalized to other disease states and immunological phenotypes. Because counts were too low, roughly 16 rarely observed V segments, including chromosome 9 orphons, were left out of the earlier analysis of about 620 of the donors. Because the 87-base-pair reads could not distinguish some IMGT-functional V segments, including TRBV6-2 and TRBV6-3, those segments were excluded. According to a later genetic analysis, donors in an Asian-associated ancestry cluster had fewer N-insertions in productive TCRs than the roughly 670-donor mean. A later analysis found that most CMV-associated TCR beta chains appeared HLA-restricted, with HLA associations seemingly driven largely by CMV exposure. According to a later analysis, parvovirus B19, influenza, CMV and Epstein-Barr virus appeared linked to several top co-occurrence clusters. Broadly in line with IMGT annotations, most TCR beta V segments showed up in productive rearrangements about 90% or about 30% of the time in an earlier analysis of about 500 of the donors. Correlated functional status among segregating V segments might reflect linkage disequilibrium, but an unknown experimental factor could not be ruled out. Because HLA typing was unavailable for some donors at each locus, only the typed subset was used in association tests. Roughly uniform sequencing depth across donors was assumed in presence/absence analyses, although this assumption may not hold. In a later analysis, HLA-associated TCR beta chains showed more clonal expansion and lower generation probabilities than non-associated chains that were equally common. The classifier was reported to diagnose cytomegalovirus status with high specificity and sensitivity in both the original and validation cohorts. A further reported finding was that TCR beta sequences accurately predicted the HLA-A and HLA-B alleles for most subjects in the first cohort. Specific HLA alleles were associated with 15,000 to 20,000 TCR beta sequences at a false discovery rate of 0.05 in a later analysis. Three of the identified cytomegalovirus-associated TCR beta chains were confirmed in vitro to be specific for cytomegalovirus antigens. A later analysis found that TCR association rates varied across HLA loci, with DRB1 alleles showing the most associated TCRs and HLA-C alleles the fewest. In the study, approximately 160 TCR beta chains were listed as associated with cytomegalovirus. A cluster of highly shared sequence variants was judged likely to be a technical artifact of the sequencing pipeline. Most TCR sequences were observed very rarely across donors, whereas some public TCRs were present in many individuals.

Library creation used the immunoSEQ multiplex PCR assay. For the multiplex PCR, a mixture combining 60 forward primers for TCR Vbeta segments and 13 reverse primers for TCR Jbeta segments was used. The CDR3 region of rearranged TCR beta genes was amplified from genomic DNA with a multiplex PCR assay. The Illumina HiSeq System was used to sequence the amplified TCR beta libraries as 87-base-pair reads. In the original analysis: A later analysis counted 65 million to 90 million unique TCR beta chains across the 600 to 850 repertoires, and 10 million to 11 million of these chains were shared by at least two donors. To remove PCR and sequencing errors, raw reads were error-corrected and collapsed into unique sequences using a nearest-neighbor algorithm that merged closely related sequences. CDR3 sequences were aligned to IMGT reference sequences to assign V, D and J gene segments. Each retained sequence needed at least a six-nucleotide match to both a V gene segment and a J gene segment. A rearrangement was called productive if the CDR3 had no stop codons and remained in frame with V and J, and every other rearrangement was called non-productive. Following IMGT convention, CDR3 was defined as the stretch from the second conserved V-encoded cysteine to the conserved J-encoded phenylalanine. The earlier analysis of approximately 590 of the donors excluded any sequence lacking an unambiguous match to a single V gene segment. An earlier analysis of about 600 of the donors called V segments functional above 56.7% productive rearrangements and segregating when the between-donor standard deviation exceeded 5%. A statistical classification framework was built for diagnosing cytomegalovirus status from the catalog of TCR beta chain sequences. In a later analysis, V and J genes were assigned by comparing TCR nucleotide sequences against IMGT/GENE-DB human TR gene sequences. Using the TCRdist pipeline, a later analysis assigned CDR3 sequences along with most-parsimonious VDJ recombination scenarios. In a later analysis, every TCR beta chain was defined by the combination of its CDR3 amino acid sequence and its V-gene family, and reads without a unique V-gene family were dropped. In a later analysis, several hundred highly shared, low-generation-probability nucleotide sequences were removed to address suspected cross-contamination and a sequencing artifact. A later analysis calculated a clonal expansion index for each public chain from normalized within-repertoire ranks of inferred template counts. Generation probabilities in a later analysis came from a VDJ recombination model fitted to out-of-frame rearrangements, and those results were checked against IGoR. A later analysis scored TCR-TCR, TCR-HLA and TCR-CMV co-occurrence with hypergeometric tests, applying a repertoire-size bias correction to TCR pairs. False discovery rates were estimated in a later analysis by permuting HLA or CMV assignments 20 times. In a later analysis, co-occurring TCRs were grouped using DBSCAN, and TCRdist sequence similarity was added for clustering within HLA-allele-positive subsets. Co-occurrence clustering excluded repertoires with fewer than 30,000 or more than 120,000 public chains, plus five with anomalous nucleotide sharing. TCRdb re-hosts the immuneACCESS table, in-frame sequences only. Its copies lack some clones; in the studies checked, an unresolved V gene accounts for under half of them, and the cause for the rest is not known. Clone size and the V and J calls come from that table; the DNA yielded D and trimming. The sample data list about 200,000 clones, and approximately 78% of these were observed just once. The top ten clones comprise around 6% of the sample.

The CDR3 covers 14 residues, taking in both the cysteine and the phenylalanine. The kept DNA is CDR3 alone, 42 bases in frame from the first base. The V end loses 3 bases and the J end loses 5 bases, and a stretch of 15 bases separates them. Reading the germline V gene gives CDR1 SGHDT and CDR2 YYEEEE. In regard to this clone: Its specific antigen is unknown. No much larger clone exists at a distance of one base, and base qualities are not known.

The TCR sequence derives from a woman aged 45-60 years in good health and CMV-seropositive. Recombination connected TRBV5-6 to TRBJ2-7, and possibly TRBD1, on 5 matching bases. Sequencing used PBMCs. The CDR3 sequence is CASSSGRFFDEQYF. The DNA sequence follows: TGTGCCAGCAGCTCAGGGCGGTTCTTCGACGAGCAGTACTTC. The entire variable domain, with the stretches around the CDR3 drawn from the reference TRBV5-6 and TRBJ2-7 proteins, is DAGVTQSPTHLIKTRGQQVTLRCSPKSGHDTVSWYQQALGQGPQFIFQYYEEEERQRGNFPDRFSGHQFPNYSSELNVNALLLGDSALYLCASSSGRFFDEQYFGPGTRLTVT.